This T cell receptor beta chain was found in a study of cytomegalovirus exposure and HLA in healthy donors. Study-wide points: Per published reports, the classifier diagnosed cytomegalovirus status with high specificity and sensitivity. Many donors carried some public TCRs, although rarity characterized most TCR sequences.

The PCR ran on 60 Vbeta and 13 Jbeta primers. The protocol was immunoSEQ multiplex PCR, while the TCRdb copy is restricted to in-frame clones and leaves out a portion. The sample includes over 80,000 clones, around three quarters of them seen just once. To note about this clone: The antigen is undetermined. At one end, the junction sequence differs from germline, possibly due to a read error. The sample has other DNA sequences that encode this CDR3 too.

Germline V gene lookup returns CDR1 MNHEY and CDR2 SMNVEV (reference sequence). The CDR3 has 14 residues. V usage is TRBV27 and J usage is TRBJ1-6, with TRBD1 identical over 7 bases. The sequenced sample consisted of PBMCs. This receptor was taken from a man in his sixties in good health and CMV-seropositive. DNA of the CDR3: TGTGCCAGCAGTTTGGGGACAGATAATTCCCCCCTCCACTTT. Its translation: CASSLGTDNSPLHF.